The next 15 T cell receptor beta chains were all read from a single sample in a study of early T cells in non-severe SARS-CoV-2 infection (dated by TCRdb to about 2021). Library creation used 5' RACE. Instrument used: NextSeq 500. Through fastp at Q25 and MiXCR, TCRdb rebuilt clones from the public reads, retaining in-frame beta chains. Identical CDR3 protein sequences are pooled into one entry, listed with their most common genes and DNA. The sample profile shows fewer than 100,000 distinct CDR3 sequences; approximately 10% of them were found once. The biggest ten clones account for approximately 4.5% of the sample. Sequenced material: whole blood. The receptors were sampled from an adult who was a healthcare worker with PCR-confirmed SARS-CoV-2 infection or an uninfected control (not recorded which).

The sample holds many counts of this clonotype. The V gene is TRBV6-6, the J gene TRBJ1-5; D remains unclear. The germline gives CDR1 MNHNY, CDR2 SVGAGI (reference sequence). The CDR3 contains 11 residues. V was clipped by 8 bases and J by 2 bases, with 4 bases between them. The DNA of the CDR3 is TGTGCCAGCCGAGGCAATCAGCCCCAGCATTTT. Protein sequence: CASRGNQPQHF.

The genes are TRBV7-9 and TRBJ2-6; a weak D match, TRBD1 (5 bases). V lost 5 bases, J lost 4 bases, and 12 bases lay in between. The CDR3 length is 15 residues. Germline values: CDR1 SEHNR, CDR2 FQNEAQ (reference sequence). The DNA of the CDR3 is TGTGCCAGCAGCACCCAGGGAAGCGGGGCCAACGTCCTGACTTTC. It encodes CASSTQGSGANVLTF.

This clonotype was seen many times. The V gene is TRBV20-1, the J gene TRBJ2-7, with D possibly TRBD2 on 6 matching bases. V was pared by 5 bases and J by 2 bases, with 16 bases between. The germline V gene has CDR1 DFQATT and CDR2 SNEGSKA (reference sequence). This CDR3 comprises 14 residues. This CDR3 reads CSAAPLGGTYEQYF. In DNA form, the CDR3 reads TGCAGTGCTGCACCTTTGGGGGGAACCTACGAGCAGTACTTC.

This chain uses TRBV2 with TRBJ2-4; no clear D. CDR3 length: 13 residues. In germline, CDR1 is SNHLY, CDR2 FYNNEI. With 5 bases removed from V and 4 bases from J, the gap between germline ends came to 9 bases. In DNA, the CDR3 is TGTGCCAGCAGTCCTTCCGCTAAAAACATTCAGTACTTC. Its translation is CASSPSAKNIQYF.

In its sample, this clonotype was seen a few times. The chain joins TRBV6-5 to TRBJ1-1; perhaps TRBD1 as D (6 bases). V lost 5 bases and J lost 2, with 18 bases in between. CDR1 and CDR2 (germline): MNHEY, SVGAGI. The CDR3 length is 16 residues. In nucleotides, the CDR3 is TGTGCCAGCAGTAAAACCACCGGGACACTTAACACTGAAGCTTTCTTT. This encodes CASSKTTGTLNTEAFF.

This clonotype was observed at least ten times. The chain is built from TRBV12-3 or TRBV12-4 and TRBJ1-2; D possibly corresponds to TRBD1 (6 bases). V lost 5 bases and J lost 4, with 11 bases in between. The CDR3 sequence is 13 residues long. DNA for the CDR3: TGTGCCAGCAGTCAACAGGGTAGCTATGGCTACACCTTC. The encoded protein is CASSQQGSYGYTF.

This clonotype was recorded a few times. DNA of the CDR3: TGCGCCAGCCTCGGGGTTTTAGAACTAAGCAATCAGCCCCAGCATTTT. Translating gives CASLGVLELSNQPQHF. This chain joins TRBV10-1 and TRBJ1-5; D gene unclear. This CDR3 is built from 16 residues. The germline V gene encodes CDR1 WNHNN and CDR2 SYGVQD (reference sequence). V lost 8 bases and J 1 base, leaving 18 bases between the germline ends.

This clonotype was seen only a few times. This chain links TRBV7-2 with TRBJ2-1; 8 bases agree with TRBD2. This CDR3 region has 16 residues. Germline assignment: CDR1 SGHTA and CDR2 FQGNSA. The J segment lost 6 bases and the V segment lost 3 bases, leaving 10 bases of the junction unmatched. The CDR3 loop reads CASSFPGGPSGNEQFF. The DNA of the CDR3 is TGTGCCAGCAGCTTCCCGGGGGGGCCATCGGGCAATGAGCAGTTCTTC.

The chain uses TRBV7-8 and TRBJ1-1, with unresolved D. Trimming shortened V by 5 bases and J by 6 bases, and 16 bases separated the two germline ends. Germline V gene lookup returns CDR1 SGHVS and CDR2 FQNEAQ. CDR3 size: 14 residues. As DNA, the CDR3 is TGTGCCAGCAGCGTCCTTTCTGCGGGCCCTGAAGCTTTCTTT. Its translation: CASSVLSAGPEAFF.

This clonotype was observed a handful of times. The chain links TRBV11-3 to TRBJ2-2; D ambiguous. The germline V and J ends were trimmed by 1 base and 0 bases, with 3 bases remaining between them. The germline gives CDR1 SGHNT, CDR2 YENEEA. The CDR3 runs 14 residues. CDR3 residues: CASSLVSNTGELFF. The CDR3 DNA follows: TGTGCCAGCAGCTTAGTTTCGAACACCGGGGAGCTGTTTTTT.

This clonotype was counted many times. This sequence joins TRBV20-1 and TRBJ1-6, with D tentatively TRBD1 (5 bases). CDR1 and CDR2 from the germline V gene are DFQATT and SNEGSKA (reference sequence). Trimming removed 5 bases at V and 5 bases at J, with 16 bases between. There are 15 residues in the CDR3. DNA for the CDR3: TGCAGTGCTCCCCTAGGGAGGGGCAATAATTCACCCCTCCACTTT. Residues: CSAPLGRGNNSPLHF.

With respect to this clonotype: A much larger clone sits a single nucleotide away, making a read error possible. V gene TRBV29-1 combines with J gene TRBJ2-2; 13 nucleotides align to TRBD2. Germline-derived CDR1 and CDR2 are SQVTM and ANQGSEA. This CDR3 is 15 amino acids long. The CDR3 DNA is TGCAGCGTTCCGACTAGCGGGGGGAACATCGGGGAGCTGTTTTTT. Residues: CSVPTSGGNIGELFF.

Regarding this clonotype: A much bigger clone sits one base away, suggesting this may be a read error. This chain connects TRBV10-2 to TRBJ2-6; D possibly corresponds to TRBD1 (5 bases). Germline V gives CDR1 WSHSY, CDR2 SAAADI. The CDR3 consists of 16 residues. CDR3 nucleotides: TGCGCCAGCAGTCTACCTACAGTCTCTGGGGCCAACGTCATGACTTTC. Residues: CASSLPTVSGANVMTF.

This clonotype came up many times. The chain couples TRBV5-1 to TRBJ2-5, with D possibly being TRBD1 (6 bases). This CDR3 spans 15 amino acids. Between the trimmed V and J ends, which lost 5 bases and 1 base, there was a span of 15 bases. Germline V gene lookup returns CDR1 SGHRS and CDR2 YFSETQ. CDR3 loop: CASRPTGQFQETQYF. Here the CDR3 DNA reads TGCGCCAGCAGACCTACTGGACAGTTCCAAGAGACCCAGTACTTC.

This clonotype was counted many times. The V gene is TRBV24-1, the J gene TRBJ2-3, with TRBD1 matching over 7 bases. CDR1 and CDR2 from the germline V gene are KGHDR and SFDVKD. V lost 6 bases and J lost 4; bases outside the gene matches: 0. CDR3 length: 12 amino acids. Here the CDR3 reads CATSQGADTQYF. The CDR3, as DNA: TGTGCCACCAGTCAGGGGGCAGATACGCAGTATTTT.